These 6 T cell receptor beta chains originate from one sample sequenced in a study of cytomegalovirus exposure and HLA in healthy donors. Some clones are missing from TCRdb's copy, which holds only in-frame ones; the method was immunoSEQ multiplex PCR. The table lists about 150,000 clones, 70% to 90% of them singletons. Sequencing was done on a sample of PBMCs. The receptors come from a man between 18 and 35 years old in good health and CMV-seropositive.

The chain uses TRBV4-1 and TRBJ2-7; possibly TRBD2 for D (5 bases). With 0 bases removed from V and 0 bases from J, the gap between germline ends came to 15 bases. The V gene's germline CDR1 is MGHRA and CDR2 YSYEKL. This CDR3 spans 17 amino acids. CDR3 DNA: TGCGCCAGCAGCCAAGAGGAGGTGACATTCAGCTCCTACGAGCAGTACTTC. Protein sequence: CASSQEEVTFSSYEQYF.

The CDR3 nucleotides are TGTGCCAGCAGCTTAGCGGTAGGGGATAACTATGGCTACACCTTC. Residues: CASSLAVGDNYGYTF. This chain joins TRBV7-9 and TRBJ1-2, with D possibly TRBD1 on 5 matching bases. Germline V lookup: CDR1 SEHNR, CDR2 FQNEAQ (reference sequence). The V and J ends lost 0 bases and 1 base respectively, with 9 bases between them. The CDR3 loop spans 15 amino acids.

The rearrangement joins TRBV9 to TRBJ1-1; 8 nucleotides align to TRBD1. V lost 3 bases and J lost 4; bases outside the gene matches: 11. From germline, CDR1 is SGDLS and CDR2 YYNGEE. The CDR3 is made up of 16 amino acids. CDR3 DNA: TGTGCCAGCAGCGGATCGACAGGGGCTAAGGGCACTGAAGCTTTCTTT. Translated: CASSGSTGAKGTEAFF.

The chain carries TRBV7-2 and TRBJ2-1; tentative D call: TRBD2 (5 bases). Per the germline V gene, CDR1 is SGHTA and CDR2 is FQGNSA. With 6 bases removed from V and 10 bases from J, the gap between germline ends came to 13 bases. The CDR3 has 12 residues. CDR3 bases: TGTGCCAGCAGGGATCTGGAGGTGGAGCAGTTCTTC. It encodes CASRDLEVEQFF. Together with reference TRBV7-2 and TRBJ2-1, the CDR3 gives the full variable domain: GAGVSQSPSNKVTEKGKDVELRCDPISGHTALYWYRQSLGQGLEFLIYFQGNSAPDKSGLPSDRFSAERTGGSVSTLTIQRTQQEDSAVYLCASRDLEVEQFFGPGTRLTVL.

The gene calls are TRBV7-6 and TRBJ1-1; TRBD1 agrees at 9 bases. CDR1 and CDR2 (germline): SGHVS, FNYEAQ. The J segment lost 0 bases and the V segment lost 5 bases, leaving 4 bases of the junction unmatched. CDR3 size: 15 residues. The CDR3 protein is CASSPGTGMNTEAFF. CDR3 bases: TGTGCCAGCAGCCCCGGGACAGGGATGAACACTGAAGCTTTCTTT.

This chain's CDR3 is CASSLIAVSTDTQYF. The CDR3 DNA sequence: TGTGCCAGCAGCTTAATCGCGGTTAGCACAGATACGCAGTATTTT. The chain employs TRBV7-2 and TRBJ2-3; no definite D call. This CDR3 has 15 residues. The V gene lost 2 bases and the J gene lost 0 bases, with 9 bases spanning the gap. Germline CDR1 reads SGHTA; CDR2 reads FQGNSA.